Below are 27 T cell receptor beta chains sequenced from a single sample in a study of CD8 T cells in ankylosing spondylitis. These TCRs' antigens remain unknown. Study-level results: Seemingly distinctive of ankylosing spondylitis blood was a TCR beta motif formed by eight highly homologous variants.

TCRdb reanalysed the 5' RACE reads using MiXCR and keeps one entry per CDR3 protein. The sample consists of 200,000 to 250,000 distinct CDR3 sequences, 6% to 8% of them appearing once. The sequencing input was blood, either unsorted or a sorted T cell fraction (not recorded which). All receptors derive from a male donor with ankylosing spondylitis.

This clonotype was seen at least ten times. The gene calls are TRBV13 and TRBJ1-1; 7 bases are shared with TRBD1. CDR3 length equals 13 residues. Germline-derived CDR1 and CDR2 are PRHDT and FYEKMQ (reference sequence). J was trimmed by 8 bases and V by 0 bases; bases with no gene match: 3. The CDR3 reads CASSLGQGVEAFF. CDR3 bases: TGTGCCAGCAGCTTAGGCCAGGGGGTCGAAGCTTTCTTT.

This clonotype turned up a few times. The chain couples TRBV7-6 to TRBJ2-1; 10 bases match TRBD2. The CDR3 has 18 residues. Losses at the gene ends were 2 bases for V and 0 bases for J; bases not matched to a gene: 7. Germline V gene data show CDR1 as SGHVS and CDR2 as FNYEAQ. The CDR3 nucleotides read TGTGCCAGCAGCTTAAGAGGTAGCGGGGGGCACTCCTACAATGAGCAGTTCTTC. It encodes CASSLRGSGGHSYNEQFF.

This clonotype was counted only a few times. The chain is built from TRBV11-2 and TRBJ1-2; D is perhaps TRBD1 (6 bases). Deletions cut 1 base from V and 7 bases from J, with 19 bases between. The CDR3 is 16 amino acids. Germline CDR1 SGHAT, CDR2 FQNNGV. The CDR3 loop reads CASSLGTGGAPTGYTF. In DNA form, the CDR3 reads TGTGCCAGCAGCTTAGGGACGGGGGGCGCCCCAACTGGCTACACCTTC.

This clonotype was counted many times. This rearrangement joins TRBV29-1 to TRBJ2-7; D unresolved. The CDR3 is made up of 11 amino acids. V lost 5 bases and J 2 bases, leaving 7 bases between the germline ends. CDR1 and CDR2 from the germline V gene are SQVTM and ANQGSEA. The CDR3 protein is CSVTQPYEQYF. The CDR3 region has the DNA TGCAGCGTTACTCAGCCCTACGAGCAGTACTTC.

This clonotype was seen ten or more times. For the CDR3, the DNA is TGCGCCAGCAGCCAAACAGGAAATGAGCAGTTCTTC. Its protein product is CASSQTGNEQFF. The J gene is TRBJ2-1, the V gene TRBV4-1; possibly TRBD1 for D (5 bases). The CDR3 is 12 amino acids. Germline-derived CDR1 and CDR2 are MGHRA and YSYEKL. V lost 2 bases, J lost 7 bases, and 6 bases lay in between.

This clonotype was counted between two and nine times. The DNA for the CDR3 is TGTGCCACCAGGGGCTCAACCTACGAGCAGTACTTC. This encodes CATRGSTYEQYF. The chain links TRBV24-1 to TRBJ2-7; D call uncertain. The CDR3 runs to 12 residues. CDR1 is KGHDR and CDR2 is SFDVKD in the germline V gene. The V end was cut by 7 bases, the J end by 2 bases, with 8 bases between.

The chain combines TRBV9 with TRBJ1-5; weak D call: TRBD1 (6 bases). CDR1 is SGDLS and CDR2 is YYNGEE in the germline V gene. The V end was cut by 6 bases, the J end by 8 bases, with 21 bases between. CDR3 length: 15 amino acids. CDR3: CASNSAGVGREPQHF. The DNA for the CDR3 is TGTGCCAGCAACAGCGCAGGGGTGGGCAGGGAGCCCCAGCATTTT.

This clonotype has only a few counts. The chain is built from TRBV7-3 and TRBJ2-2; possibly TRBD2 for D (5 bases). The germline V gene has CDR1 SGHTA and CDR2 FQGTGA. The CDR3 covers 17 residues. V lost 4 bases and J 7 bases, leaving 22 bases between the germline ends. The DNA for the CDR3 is TGTGCCAGCAGCTCGTCCGGGGTGAGCGGAAAGAACGGGGAGCTGTTTTTT. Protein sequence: CASSSSGVSGKNGELFF.

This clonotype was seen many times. The CDR3 spells CSARVPRGLNYGYTF. CDR3 nucleotide sequence: TGCAGTGCTAGAGTACCCCGGGGACTAAACTATGGCTACACCTTC. The gene calls are TRBV20-1 and TRBJ1-2, with a weak D call TRBD1 (5 bases). The CDR3 covers 15 residues. Germline lookup yields CDR1 DFQATT and CDR2 SNEGSKA (reference sequence). V was cut by 1 base and J by 2 bases, with 14 bases left in between.

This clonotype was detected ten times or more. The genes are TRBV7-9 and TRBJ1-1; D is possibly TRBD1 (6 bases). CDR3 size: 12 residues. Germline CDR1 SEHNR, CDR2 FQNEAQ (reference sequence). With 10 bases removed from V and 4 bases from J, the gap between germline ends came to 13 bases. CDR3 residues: CATIGGVTEAFF. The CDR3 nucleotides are TGTGCCACCATAGGGGGGGTCACTGAAGCTTTCTTT.

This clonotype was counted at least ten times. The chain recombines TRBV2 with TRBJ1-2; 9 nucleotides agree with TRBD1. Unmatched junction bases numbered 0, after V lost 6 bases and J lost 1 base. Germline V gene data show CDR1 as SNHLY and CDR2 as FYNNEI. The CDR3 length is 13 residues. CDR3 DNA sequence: TGTGCCAGCAGGGACAGGGGTAACTATGGCTACACCTTC. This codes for CASRDRGNYGYTF.

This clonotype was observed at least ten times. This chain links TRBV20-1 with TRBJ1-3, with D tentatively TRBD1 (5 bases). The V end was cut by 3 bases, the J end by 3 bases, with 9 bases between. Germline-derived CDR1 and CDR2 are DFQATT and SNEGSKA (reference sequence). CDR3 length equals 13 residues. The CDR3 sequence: CSARKTVGNTIYF. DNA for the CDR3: TGCAGTGCTAGGAAGACAGTTGGAAACACCATATATTTT.

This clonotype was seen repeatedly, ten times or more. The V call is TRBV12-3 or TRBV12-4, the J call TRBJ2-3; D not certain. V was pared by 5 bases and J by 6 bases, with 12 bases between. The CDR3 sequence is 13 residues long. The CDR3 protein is CASSRAAGDTQYF. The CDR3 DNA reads TGTGCCAGCAGTCGGGCCGCCGGGGATACGCAGTATTTT.

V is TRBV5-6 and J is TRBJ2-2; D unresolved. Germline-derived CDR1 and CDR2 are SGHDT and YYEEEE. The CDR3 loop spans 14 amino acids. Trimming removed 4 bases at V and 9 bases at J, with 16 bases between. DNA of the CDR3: TGTGCCAGCAGCCTGGGGATGGGCCCGCGGGAGCTGTTTTTT. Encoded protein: CASSLGMGPRELFF.

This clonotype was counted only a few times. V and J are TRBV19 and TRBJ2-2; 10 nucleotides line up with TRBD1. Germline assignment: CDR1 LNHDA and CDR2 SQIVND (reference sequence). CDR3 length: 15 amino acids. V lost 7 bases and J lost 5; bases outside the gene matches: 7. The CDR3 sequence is CASTYGTGETGELFF. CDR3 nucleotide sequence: TGTGCCAGTACCTACGGGACAGGGGAAACCGGGGAGCTGTTTTTT.

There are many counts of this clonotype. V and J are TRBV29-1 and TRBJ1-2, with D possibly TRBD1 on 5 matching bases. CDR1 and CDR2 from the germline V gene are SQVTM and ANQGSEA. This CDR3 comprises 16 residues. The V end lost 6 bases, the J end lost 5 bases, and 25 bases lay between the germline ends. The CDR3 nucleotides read TGCAGCGTCGCCACTGAACTAGGGGACGGAGGTTATGGCTACACCTTC. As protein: CSVATELGDGGYGYTF.

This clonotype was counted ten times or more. The CDR3 spells CSVETGYEQYF. The CDR3 nucleotides read TGCAGCGTTGAAACAGGGTACGAGCAGTACTTC. V gene TRBV29-1 combines with J gene TRBJ2-7, with D maybe TRBD1 (6 bases). Deletions cut 2 bases from V and 4 bases from J, with 6 bases between. The V gene's germline CDR1 is SQVTM and CDR2 ANQGSEA. There are 11 residues in the CDR3.

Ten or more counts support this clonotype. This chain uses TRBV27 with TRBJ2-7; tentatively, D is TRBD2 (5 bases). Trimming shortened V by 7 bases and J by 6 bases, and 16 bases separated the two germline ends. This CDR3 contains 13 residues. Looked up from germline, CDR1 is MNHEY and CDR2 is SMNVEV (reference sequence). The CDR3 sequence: CASNPVTGIEQYF. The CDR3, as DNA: TGTGCCAGCAACCCAGTTACGGGGATCGAGCAGTACTTC.

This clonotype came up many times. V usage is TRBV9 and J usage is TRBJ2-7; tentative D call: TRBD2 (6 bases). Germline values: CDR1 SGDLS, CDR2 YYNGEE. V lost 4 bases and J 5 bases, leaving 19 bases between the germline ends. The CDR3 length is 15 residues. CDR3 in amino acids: CASSLSGTAVDEQYF. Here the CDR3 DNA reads TGTGCCAGCAGCCTTTCCGGGACTGCCGTGGACGAGCAGTACTTC.

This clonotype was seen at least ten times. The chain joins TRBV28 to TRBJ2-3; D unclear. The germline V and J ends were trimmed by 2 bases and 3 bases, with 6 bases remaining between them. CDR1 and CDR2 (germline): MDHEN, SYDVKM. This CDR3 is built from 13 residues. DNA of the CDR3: TGTGCCAGCAGTTTACAGGCAACAGATACGCAGTATTTT. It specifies CASSLQATDTQYF.

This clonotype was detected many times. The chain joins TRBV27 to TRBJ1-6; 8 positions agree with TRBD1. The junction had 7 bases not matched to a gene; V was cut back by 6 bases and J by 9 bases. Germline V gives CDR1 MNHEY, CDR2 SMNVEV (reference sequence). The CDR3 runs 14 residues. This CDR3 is CASRPGGVFSPLHF. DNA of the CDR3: TGTGCCAGCAGACCAGGGGGCGTCTTTTCACCCCTCCACTTT.

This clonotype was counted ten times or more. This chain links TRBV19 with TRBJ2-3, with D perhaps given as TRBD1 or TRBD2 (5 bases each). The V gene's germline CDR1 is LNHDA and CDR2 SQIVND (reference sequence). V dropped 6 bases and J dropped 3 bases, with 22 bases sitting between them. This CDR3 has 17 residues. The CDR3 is CASRNRSGREGTDTQYF. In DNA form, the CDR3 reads TGTGCCAGTAGGAACCGCTCGGGGCGAGAGGGGACAGATACGCAGTATTTT.

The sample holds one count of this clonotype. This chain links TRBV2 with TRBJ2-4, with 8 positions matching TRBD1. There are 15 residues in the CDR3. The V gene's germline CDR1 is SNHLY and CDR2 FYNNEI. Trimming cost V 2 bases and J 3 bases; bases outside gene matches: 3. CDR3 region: CASSERQGFKNIQYF. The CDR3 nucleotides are TGTGCCAGCAGTGAAAGACAGGGGTTCAAAAACATTCAGTACTTC.

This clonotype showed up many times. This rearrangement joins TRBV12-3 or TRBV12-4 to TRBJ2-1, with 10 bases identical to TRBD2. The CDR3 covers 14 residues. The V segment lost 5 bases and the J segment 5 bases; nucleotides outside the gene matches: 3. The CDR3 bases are TGTGCCAGCAGTCCGGGACTAGCGAACAATGAGCAGTTCTTC. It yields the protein CASSPGLANNEQFF.

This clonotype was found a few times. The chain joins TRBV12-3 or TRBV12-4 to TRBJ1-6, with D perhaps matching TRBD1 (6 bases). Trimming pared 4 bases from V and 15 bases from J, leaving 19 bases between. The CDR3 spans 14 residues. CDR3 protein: CASSYRATILHLHF. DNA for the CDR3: TGTGCCAGCAGTTACAGGGCTACGATTCTCCACCTCCACTTT.

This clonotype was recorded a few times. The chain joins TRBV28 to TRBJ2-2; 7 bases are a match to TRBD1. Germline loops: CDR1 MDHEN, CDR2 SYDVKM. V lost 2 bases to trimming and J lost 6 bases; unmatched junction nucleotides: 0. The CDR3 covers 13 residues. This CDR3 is CASSLQGAGELFF. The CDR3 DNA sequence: TGTGCCAGCAGTTTACAGGGGGCCGGGGAGCTGTTTTTT.

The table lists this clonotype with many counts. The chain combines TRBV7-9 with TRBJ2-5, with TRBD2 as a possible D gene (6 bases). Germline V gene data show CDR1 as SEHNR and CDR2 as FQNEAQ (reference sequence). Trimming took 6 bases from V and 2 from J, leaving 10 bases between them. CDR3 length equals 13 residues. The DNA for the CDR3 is TGTGCCAGCAGTGCGGGACCTCAAGAGACCCAGTACTTC. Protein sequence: CASSAGPQETQYF.